This T cell receptor (beta chain) is drawn from a study (dated by TCRdb to the mid-2010s). Between the V and J ends, shortened by 3 bases and 12 bases respectively, the junction contains 12 bases. Taken from cysteine to phenylalanine, the CDR3 has 11 residues. Of all the DNA, just the CDR3 is kept, 33 bases in frame from base 1. The germline V gene gives CDR1 as SGHTA and CDR2 as FQGNSA. Libraries were built with RT-PCR. TCRdb lists the instrument as Illumina MiSeq. The public reads were quality trimmed at Q25 with fastp and then assembled into clones with MiXCR by TCRdb, keeping productive beta chains. Duplicate CDR3 protein sequences are folded into a single record with the most common DNA and genes. For this sample there are 550,000 to 750,000 distinct CDR3 sequences; approximately 15% appear just once. Of the sample, roughly 3.9% is held by the ten largest clones. This clonotype has a count of ten or more. Its antigen specificity is not known. Base qualities are not at hand, and no much larger clone is one base apart.

The chain is assembled from TRBV7-2 and TRBJ2-7, with an unclear D gene assignment. The TCR sequence derives from a female donor in good health, serving as a healthy control. The sequencing sample was made of memory CD4+ T cells from blood. The CDR3 in this case is CASSFYEFPYF. The DNA is as follows: TGTGCCAGCAGCTTCTATGAGTTCCCGTACTTC.